What follows are 21 T cell receptor beta chains derived from one specimen sequenced in a study of shared clonotypes between healthy human individuals. Method: immunoSEQ multiplex PCR; TCRdb's copy keeps in-frame clones and lacks some. The sample has under 2,000,000 clones, around 96% seen once; the top ten hold more than 0.95%. The naive CD8 fraction comprised CD45RO-negative cells positively selected for CCR7 and excluded terminally differentiated effector memory CD45RA+ cells. The sample comprised naive CD8+ T cells sorted from blood. These receptors all stem from a man younger than 35 in good health.

The chain joins TRBV9 to TRBJ2-2; tentative D call: TRBD2 (6 bases). V was trimmed by 3 bases and J by 8 bases, leaving 14 bases between them. The CDR3 length is 14 residues. Germline V lookup: CDR1 SGDLS, CDR2 YYNGEE. CDR3 DNA: TGTGCCAGCAGCGAGGAGGGGCGGACTGGGGAGCTGTTTTTT. Its protein product is CASSEEGRTGELFF.

In its sample, this clone was seen once. This chain links TRBV19 with TRBJ1-5; TRBD1 matches 11 bases. From germline, CDR1 is LNHDA and CDR2 SQIVND (reference sequence). This CDR3 is 15 amino acids long. V gave up 5 bases and J gave up 7 bases; unmatched junction bases: 7. DNA of the CDR3: TGTGCCAGTAGTGGGGACAGGGGGGGTTGGCAGCCCCAGCATTTT. Protein sequence: CASSGDRGGWQPQHF.

This chain links TRBV5-1 with TRBJ2-1, with TRBD1 matching over 8 bases. Germline V gene data show CDR1 as SGHRS and CDR2 as YFSETQ. The CDR3 runs to 12 residues. Germline trimming cut 3 bases from V and 9 bases from J; bases unmatched to any gene: 2. CDR3 loop: CASSWTGTEQFF. DNA for the CDR3: TGCGCCAGCAGCTGGACAGGGACTGAGCAGTTCTTC.

The genes are TRBV7-9 and TRBJ2-7, with D maybe TRBD1 (6 bases). Germline V CDR1 and CDR2: SEHNR, FQNEAQ (reference sequence). CDR3 size: 14 residues. V was clipped by 5 bases and J by 3 bases, with 14 bases between them. The CDR3 bases are TGTGCCAGCAGCGATGGACAGAGGAGCTACGAGCAGTACTTC. It translates to CASSDGQRSYEQYF.

The chain has TRBV7-9 and TRBJ2-7; 12 nucleotides line up with TRBD2. Germline V lookup: CDR1 SEHNR, CDR2 FQNEAQ (reference sequence). The CDR3 is 16 residues long. The ends lost 1 base at V and 3 bases at J; junction bases unmatched: 4. The CDR3 here is CASSLGMGLAGYEQYF. The CDR3 DNA reads as TGTGCCAGCAGCTTAGGAATGGGACTAGCGGGCTACGAGCAGTACTTC.

The CDR3 DNA reads as TGTGCCAGCAGCGGGGGACTAGCGGACTACGAGCAGTACTTC. This sequence encodes CASSGGLADYEQYF. V gene TRBV5-6 combines with J gene TRBJ2-7, with 11 bases matching TRBD2. The length of the CDR3 is 14 residues. CDR1 and CDR2 from the germline V gene are SGHDT and YYEEEE. After removal of 4 bases from V and 3 bases from J, the junction contained 3 bases not matched to a gene.

In DNA form, the CDR3 reads TGTGCCAGCAGCAACACAGGGGGCCGTGAGCAGTTCTTC. Amino acids: CASSNTGGREQFF. The chain joins TRBV28 to TRBJ2-1, with 9 bases lining up with TRBD1. Trimming took 6 bases from V and 9 from J; bases not matched to a gene: 6. This CDR3 is built from 13 residues. The V gene's germline CDR1 is MDHEN and CDR2 SYDVKM.

This rearrangement joins TRBV7-6 to TRBJ1-2; no definite D call. Trimming left V 3 bases short and J 7 bases short, with 12 bases between. The CDR3 contains 13 residues. Germline V gives CDR1 SGHVS, CDR2 FNYEAQ. Here the CDR3 DNA reads TGTGCCAGCAGCTTTCAGCCGGCGGGTGGCTACACCTTC. Protein product: CASSFQPAGGYTF.

V gene TRBV9 combines with J gene TRBJ2-5; TRBD1 aligns across 10 bases. V lost 3 bases, J lost 5 bases, and 4 bases stayed unmatched. Germline values: CDR1 SGDLS, CDR2 YYNGEE. The CDR3 has 14 residues. CDR3 sequence: CASSATGGLETQYF. The DNA for the CDR3 is TGTGCCAGCAGCGCGACAGGGGGCTTGGAGACCCAGTACTTC.

This clone was seen a few times. This chain links TRBV28 with TRBJ1-5; 8 bases fit TRBD1. CDR3 size: 11 residues. Per the germline V gene, CDR1 is MDHEN and CDR2 is SYDVKM. The ends lost 8 bases at V and 6 bases at J; junction bases unmatched: 0. CDR3 nucleotide sequence: TGTGCCAGCGGACAGGGTCAGCCCCAGCATTTT. Its translation: CASGQGQPQHF. Variable domain in full (rest from reference TRBV28 and TRBJ1-5): DVKVTQSSRYLVKRTGEKVFLECVQDMDHENMFWYRQDPGLGLRLIYFSYDVKMKEKGDIPEGYSVSREKKERFSLILESASTNQTSMYLCASGQGQPQHFGDGTRLSIL.

The table lists this clone with a count of one. The rearrangement links TRBV6-5 to TRBJ2-1; 8 bases agree with TRBD2. Losses at the gene ends were 6 bases for V and 7 bases for J; bases not matched to a gene: 5. From germline, CDR1 is MNHEY and CDR2 SVGAGI. This CDR3 region has 13 residues. This CDR3 reads CASSPGTRNEQFF. In DNA, the CDR3 is TGTGCCAGCAGCCCCGGGACTAGAAATGAGCAGTTCTTC.

Of note for this clone: At the DNA level, this CDR3 is encoded by other sequences in the same sample as well. The chain recombines TRBV19 with TRBJ2-1; D is undetermined. Trimming cost V 3 bases and J 0 bases, with 9 bases left between them. The CDR3 runs 15 residues. CDR1 is LNHDA and CDR2 is SQIVND in the germline V gene (reference sequence). Written as DNA, the CDR3 is TGTGCCAGTAGTATTTCCCTGAGCTCCTACAATGAGCAGTTCTTC. Its protein product is CASSISLSSYNEQFF.

The genes are TRBV30 and TRBJ2-1, with 10 bases matching TRBD2. V was clipped by 2 bases and J by 4 bases; unmatched bases: 5. CDR1 GTSNPN and CDR2 SVGIG come from the germline V gene (reference sequence). This CDR3 comprises 15 residues. Written as DNA, the CDR3 is TGTGCCTGGAGTAAACTAGCGGGGATATACAATGAGCAGTTCTTC. This gives the protein CAWSKLAGIYNEQFF.

As concerns this clone: The sample contains more than one DNA sequence encoding this CDR3. The V gene is TRBV9, the J gene TRBJ2-5, with TRBD2 matching over 12 bases. V lost 4 bases to trimming and J lost 2 bases; unmatched junction nucleotides: 3. The CDR3 extends over 15 amino acids. Per germline, CDR1 SGDLS and CDR2 YYNGEE. CDR3 loop: CASSPGTSGQETQYF. CDR3 in DNA: TGTGCCAGCAGCCCCGGGACTAGCGGGCAAGAGACCCAGTACTTC.

The genes are TRBV7-6 and TRBJ1-1; D uncertain. Germline CDR1 is SGHVS and CDR2 is FNYEAQ. V was trimmed by 5 bases and J by 7 bases, leaving 14 bases between them. CDR3 length: 13 amino acids. The CDR3 here is CASSPQFEGEAFF. The CDR3 DNA follows: TGTGCCAGCAGCCCCCAGTTTGAAGGTGAAGCTTTCTTT.

A few counts support this clone. This chain connects TRBV6-5 to TRBJ1-2; weak D call: TRBD1 (5 bases). Germline CDR1 MNHEY, CDR2 SVGAGI. This CDR3 region has 12 residues. V dropped 3 bases and J dropped 6 bases, with 8 bases sitting between them. DNA of the CDR3: TGTGCCAGCAGTTATGGGGCTGATGGCTACACCTTC. Its protein is CASSYGADGYTF.

Concerning this clone: Distinct nucleotide sequences in the sample also encode this CDR3. The V gene is TRBV27, the J gene TRBJ2-1; 14 nucleotides align to TRBD2. V dropped 5 bases and J dropped 7; count of bases not matched to a gene: 7. Per the germline V gene, CDR1 is MNHEY and CDR2 is SMNVEV (reference sequence). CDR3 size: 16 residues. CDR3 in amino acids: CASSPGTSGSRNEQFF. CDR3 nucleotides: TGTGCCAGCAGTCCTGGGACTAGCGGGAGTAGGAATGAGCAGTTCTTC.

V usage is TRBV7-9 and J usage is TRBJ2-3, with 9 bases that match TRBD1. The germline gives CDR1 SEHNR, CDR2 FQNEAQ (reference sequence). The CDR3 covers 18 residues. With V trimmed by 4 bases and J by 11 bases, 22 bases remained unmatched. DNA of the CDR3: TGTGCCAGCAGCTCAAAGTACCGGGACAGGGAACCATTGATCGTGCAGTATTTT. Encoded protein: CASSSKYRDREPLIVQYF.

A remark on this clone: Other DNA sequences within the sample encode an identical CDR3. V gene TRBV4-1 combines with J gene TRBJ2-2; TRBD2 agrees at 8 bases. Trimming at V came to 2 bases and at J to 6 bases, leaving 2 bases not matched to a gene. Germline values: CDR1 MGHRA, CDR2 YSYEKL. There are 14 residues in the CDR3. Here the CDR3 DNA reads TGCGCCAGCAGCCAACGACTAGCGTCCGGGGAGCTGTTTTTT. Amino acids: CASSQRLASGELFF.

The V gene is TRBV13, the J gene TRBJ2-5; D is tentatively TRBD1 or TRBD2 (5 bases each). Per the germline V gene, CDR1 is PRHDT and CDR2 is FYEKMQ (reference sequence). The CDR3 spans 16 residues. Trimming pared 4 bases from V and 5 bases from J, leaving 20 bases between. DNA of the CDR3: TGTGCCAGCAGCTCTACCGACGAGGGGATACGGGAGACCCAGTACTTC. Translating it yields CASSSTDEGIRETQYF.

This clone showed up just once. V usage is TRBV7-9 and J usage is TRBJ2-5, with a tentative D call TRBD2 (6 bases). Germline values: CDR1 SEHNR, CDR2 FQNEAQ (reference sequence). V shed 1 base and J shed 1 base, with 13 bases lying between them. CDR3 length equals 16 residues. The CDR3 DNA reads as TGTGCCAGCAGCTTAGGACTAGGGTGGGTCCAAGAGACCCAGTACTTC. Translation gives CASSLGLGWVQETQYF.